The 26 T cell receptor beta chains reported below all come from one sample, sequenced in a study of T cell responses to AZD1222 COVID-19 vaccine. Measured with immunoSEQ multiplex PCR; TCRdb has only the in-frame clones, and not every one. The table records some 74,000 clones, 70% to 90% of them present only once. This material consisted of peripheral blood, taken 28 days after the second AZD1222 dose. The receptors were sampled from an adult who received the AZD1222 COVID-19 vaccine.

This chain joins TRBV7-2 and TRBJ2-1, with 7 bases identical to TRBD2. V lost 5 bases to trimming and J lost 13 bases; unmatched junction nucleotides: 11. Germline-derived CDR1 and CDR2 are SGHTA and FQGNSA. The CDR3 contains 13 residues. CDR3: CASSPTPGGSQFF. Written as DNA, the CDR3 is TGTGCCAGCAGCCCCACCCCGGGGGGTTCCCAGTTCTTC.

The chain links TRBV5-1 to TRBJ1-2; D unclear. The CDR3 extends over 14 amino acids. The V end was cut by 1 base, the J end by 3 bases, with 10 bases between. The germline gives CDR1 SGHRS, CDR2 YFSETQ. DNA of the CDR3: TGCGCCAGCAGCTTGAAACACATTTACTATGGCTACACCTTC. It specifies CASSLKHIYYGYTF.

The gene calls are TRBV7-3 and TRBJ2-1, with D hard to call. V dropped 3 bases and J dropped 1 base, with 7 bases sitting between them. The CDR3 extends over 14 amino acids. Germline V gene sequence: CDR1 SGHTA, CDR2 FQGTGA. CDR3 in amino acids: CASSFGESYNEQFF. Written as DNA, the CDR3 is TGTGCCAGCAGCTTCGGCGAATCCTACAATGAGCAGTTCTTC.

The rearrangement uses TRBV29-1 and TRBJ1-1; no clear D gene. The CDR3 is 12 residues long. Per the germline V gene, CDR1 is SQVTM and CDR2 is ANQGSEA. Trimming stripped 6 bases from V and 1 base from J, with 9 bases between. CDR3 bases: TGCAGCGTGCTCGTACAGAACACTGAAGCTTTCTTT. Amino acids: CSVLVQNTEAFF.

This clone appeared a single time. The chain employs TRBV5-1 and TRBJ1-1, with D possibly TRBD1 on 6 matching bases. This CDR3 has 11 residues. V was pared by 6 bases and J by 7 bases, with 10 bases between. Germline values: CDR1 SGHRS, CDR2 YFSETQ. The CDR3 sequence is CASTDSFEAFF. The CDR3 DNA follows: TGCGCCAGCACGGACAGTTTTGAAGCTTTCTTT.

The V call is TRBV6-2 or TRBV6-3, the J call TRBJ1-1; 7 nucleotides align to TRBD1. The germline V gene has CDR1 MNHEY and CDR2 SVGEGT. The CDR3 length is 14 residues. J was trimmed by 2 bases and V by 2 bases; bases with no gene match: 2. The CDR3: CASSYGTANTEAFF. CDR3 coding DNA: TGTGCCAGCAGTTACGGGACAGCTAACACTGAAGCTTTCTTT.

The chain uses TRBV5-5 and TRBJ1-4, with D possibly matching TRBD1 (5 bases). Trimming stripped 2 bases from V and 5 bases from J, with 10 bases between. Germline V lookup: CDR1 SGHKS, CDR2 YYEKEE (reference sequence). The CDR3 runs to 14 residues. The CDR3 here is CASSFLRQNEKLFF. The CDR3 DNA reads TGTGCCAGCAGCTTCCTCCGACAGAATGAAAAACTGTTTTTT.

The chain carries TRBV2 and TRBJ1-2; the D is unclear. V was pared by 3 bases and J by 5 bases, with 7 bases between. Germline CDR1 is SNHLY and CDR2 is FYNNEI. This CDR3 contains 12 residues. The DNA for the CDR3 is TGTGCCAGCAGTGAGCACCAGTATGGCTACACCTTC. Translating gives CASSEHQYGYTF.

V usage is TRBV6-2 or TRBV6-3 and J usage is TRBJ2-7, with TRBD2 identical over 15 bases. The CDR3 is made up of 16 amino acids. V shed 4 bases and J 6 bases; nucleotides not matched to a gene: 7. Germline CDR1 is MNHEY and CDR2 is SVGEGT. Written as DNA, the CDR3 is TGTGCCAGCAGTTGGACTAGCGGGAGGGCCGAACTCGAGCAGTACTTC. Encoded protein: CASSWTSGRAELEQYF.

The V call is TRBV28, the J call TRBJ1-6; D possibly corresponds to TRBD1 (6 bases). Deletions cut 3 bases from V and 7 bases from J, with 13 bases between. Germline V gene data show CDR1 as MDHEN and CDR2 as SYDVKM. This CDR3 comprises 15 residues. This CDR3 reads CASSLVGQGNSPLHF. The CDR3 region has the DNA TGTGCCAGCAGTTTGGTGGGTCAGGGGAATTCACCCCTCCACTTT.

The rearrangement links TRBV30 to TRBJ1-6; no firm D call. The V end lost 3 bases, the J end lost 7 bases, and 13 bases lay between the germline ends. Germline V gene data show CDR1 as GTSNPN and CDR2 as SVGIG (reference sequence). The CDR3 consists of 14 residues. The CDR3 DNA sequence: TGTGCCTGGAGAGCCTTTGGGCCCAATTCACCCCTCCACTTT. Translating gives CAWRAFGPNSPLHF.

CDR3: CASRTSDRGYTF. CDR3 DNA sequence: TGTGCCAGCAGAACATCGGACAGAGGCTACACCTTC. The chain couples TRBV12-3 or TRBV12-4 to TRBJ1-2, with D perhaps TRBD1 (6 bases). The ends were cut back, 6 bases at V and 8 bases at J, with 13 bases in the middle. The CDR3 extends over 12 amino acids.

The gene calls are TRBV12-3 or TRBV12-4 and TRBJ2-5; TRBD2 is a possible D gene (6 bases). V was trimmed by 7 bases and J by 1 base, leaving 10 bases between them. The CDR3 length is 13 residues. CDR3 residues: CASTGGAQETQYF. The CDR3 coding sequence is TGTGCCAGCACCGGGGGAGCCCAAGAGACCCAGTACTTC.

A single count supports this clone. The rearrangement links TRBV7-8 to TRBJ1-1; weak D call: TRBD1 (6 bases). Trimming removed 6 bases from V and 0 bases from J, with 11 bases in between. Germline CDR1 reads SGHVS; CDR2 reads FQNEAQ. The CDR3 extends over 14 amino acids. DNA for the CDR3: TGTGCCAGCAGGAAGGGGGAACTGAACACTGAAGCTTTCTTT. It codes for CASRKGELNTEAFF.

V is TRBV12-5 and J is TRBJ1-2; D remains unclear. Trimming shortened V by 6 bases and J by 6 bases, and 20 bases separated the two germline ends. The CDR3 is made up of 15 amino acids. CDR1 and CDR2 (germline): LGHNT, FRNRAP. CDR3 in amino acids: CASGPPGGIGHGYTF. The CDR3 nucleotides read TGTGCTAGTGGACCGCCCGGCGGGATTGGGCATGGCTACACCTTC.

The chain employs TRBV5-1 and TRBJ2-2, with D possibly TRBD1 on 6 matching bases. This CDR3 region has 14 residues. Germline V gene sequence: CDR1 SGHRS, CDR2 YFSETQ. Deletions cut 7 bases from V and 1 base from J, with 11 bases between. The CDR3 DNA is TGCGCCAGCGGTAACAGGGTGAACACCGGGGAGCTGTTTTTT. Encoded protein: CASGNRVNTGELFF.

V is TRBV5-4 and J is TRBJ1-6, with TRBD1 identical over 9 bases. Losses at the gene ends were 4 bases for V and 5 bases for J; bases not matched to a gene: 7. The CDR3 sequence is 16 residues long. Germline V gene data show CDR1 as SGHNT and CDR2 as YYREEE (reference sequence). The CDR3 region has the DNA TGTGCCAGCAGCGAAGGGACAGGGTTGGATAATTCACCCCTCCACTTT. This codes for CASSEGTGLDNSPLHF.

The table lists this clone with a few counts. The J gene is TRBJ1-3, the V gene TRBV9; D gene ambiguous. This CDR3 spans 16 amino acids. Trimming shortened V by 0 bases and J by 4 bases, and 14 bases separated the two germline ends. The V gene's germline CDR1 is SGDLS and CDR2 YYNGEE. CDR3 bases: TGTGCCAGCAGCGTAGGGTTGAACCCGGAGGGAAACACCATATATTTT. Amino acid sequence: CASSVGLNPEGNTIYF.

This sequence joins TRBV20-1 and TRBJ1-2; D not resolved. Germline V lookup: CDR1 DFQATT, CDR2 SNEGSKA (reference sequence). The CDR3 spans 10 residues. The V and J ends lost 1 base and 8 bases respectively, with 5 bases between them. The CDR3 spells CSARGRGYTF. CDR3 DNA: TGCAGTGCTAGAGGAAGAGGCTACACCTTC.

The V call is TRBV6-4, the J call TRBJ2-7; TRBD2 matches at 7 bases. The V gene end was trimmed by 3 bases and the J gene end by 5 bases; junction bases not matched to a gene: 7. This CDR3 is built from 14 residues. Germline CDR1 and CDR2: MRHNA and SNTAGT. The DNA for the CDR3 is TGTGCCAGCAGTGAATCCGCGGGAGAACACGAGCAGTACTTC. It encodes CASSESAGEHEQYF.

This clone has only one observation. The gene calls are TRBV15 and TRBJ1-5, with TRBD1 as a possible D gene (5 bases). Germline CDR1 reads LNHNV; CDR2 reads YYDKDF (reference sequence). The CDR3 spans 17 residues. Trimming left V 2 bases short and J 1 base short, with 15 bases between. The CDR3 region has the DNA TGTGCCACCAGCAGACCGGAAGCGACAGTCAGCAATCAGCCCCAGCATTTT. As protein: CATSRPEATVSNQPQHF.

The V call is TRBV7-9, the J call TRBJ1-3, with D hard to call. V was cut by 1 base and J by 2 bases, with 6 bases left in between. Germline V gene data show CDR1 as SEHNR and CDR2 as FQNEAQ (reference sequence). The CDR3 totals 14 residues. CDR3 protein: CASSLVEAGNTIYF. The CDR3 region has the DNA TGTGCCAGCAGCTTAGTCGAGGCTGGAAACACCATATATTTT.

The chain employs TRBV18 and TRBJ1-5, with no clear D. The CDR3 spans 12 residues. V lost 11 bases and J 3 bases, leaving 11 bases between the germline ends. Germline values: CDR1 KGHSH, CDR2 LQKENI. CDR3 nucleotides: TGTGCCTCGGGAGGGTACAATCAGCCCCAGCATTTT. Amino acids: CASGGYNQPQHF.

This clone was recorded only once. CDR3 protein: CASTPYKDSPLHF. The CDR3 DNA is TGTGCCAGCACCCCTTATAAGGATTCACCCCTCCACTTT. The chain recombines TRBV12-3 or TRBV12-4 with TRBJ1-6; D is unclear. The V end lost 7 bases, the J end lost 8 bases, and 12 bases lay between the germline ends. CDR3 size: 13 residues.

The chain recombines TRBV9 with TRBJ2-5; unclear D gene. The CDR3 loop spans 14 amino acids. The V end lost 3 bases, the J end lost 0 bases, and 9 bases lay between the germline ends. Germline V gene lookup returns CDR1 SGDLS and CDR2 YYNGEE. CDR3 sequence: CASSADGYQETQYF. CDR3 bases: TGTGCCAGCAGCGCCGACGGCTACCAAGAGACCCAGTACTTC.

The rearrangement uses TRBV7-9 and TRBJ1-1; 9 bases are shared with TRBD1. The CDR3 extends over 14 amino acids. Germline CDR1 reads SEHNR; CDR2 reads FQNEAQ (reference sequence). V gave up 6 bases and J gave up 1 base; unmatched junction bases: 3. CDR3 amino acids: CASRLTGGNTEAFF. DNA for the CDR3: TGTGCCAGCAGACTGACAGGGGGGAACACTGAAGCTTTCTTT. Based on the CDR3 plus reference TRBV7-9 and TRBJ1-1, the full variable domain is DTGVSQNPRHKITKRGQNVTFRCDPISEHNRLYWYRQTLGQGPEFLTYFQNEAQLEKSRLLSDRFSAERPKGSFSTLEIQRTEQGDSAMYLCASRLTGGNTEAFFGQGTRLTVV.